This T cell receptor (beta chain) was sequenced in a study of CD8 T cells in Susac syndrome. This CDR3 region has 16 residues. V was pared by 7 bases and J by 5 bases, with 14 bases of the junction left unmatched. CDR1 is LNHDA and CDR2 is SQIVND in the germline V gene (reference sequence). As concerns this clonotype: Its target is not known.

Those who served as multiple sclerosis controls were treatment-naive patients with stable or active relapsing-remitting disease. Notes on the study in general: TCR sequencing and HLA analysis covered a relatively small number of individuals.

cDNA came from roughly 0.47 to 1 ug RNA primed by random hexamers. TCR beta CDR3 was amplified by immunoSEQ covering 54 Vbeta and 13 Jbeta. One entry per CDR3 protein results from TCRdb running MiXCR on the immunoSEQ multiplex PCR reads. In the table there are around 130,000 distinct CDR3 sequences, around 86% of which are singletons. This receptor was taken from a human donor with multiple sclerosis. The rearrangement uses TRBV19 and TRBJ1-5, with TRBD1 matching 7 bases. Source material: CD8+ T cells from PBMCs. CDR3 bases: TGTGCCAGTACCCTCATTCAACAGGGGAAGCATCAGCCCCAGCATTTT. Amino acids: CASTLIQQGKHQPQHF.